This passage covers 4 T cell receptor beta chains from one sample sequenced in a study of tumor-infiltrating lymphocytes in primary liver carcinoma. Extraction of RNA together with DNA used 20-30 mg of unsorted bulk tissue. The input was around 500 ng total RNA; TCR beta cDNA was made from it with a constant-region primer. TCR beta libraries came from three nested multiplex PCR rounds using slightly modified ARM-PCR. Use of TRBV1-TRBV30 forward primers with a C-beta reverse primer characterized the first two PCR rounds, which lasted approximately 11 cycles each. TCRdb redid the calling of the multiplex PCR reads with MiXCR, one entry per CDR3 protein. The table lists tens of thousands of distinct CDR3 sequences, over 70% of them singletons. Sequences were obtained from liver tumor tissue from sampling region 3. Regarding subset: tumor region T3, left-lateral pole. Receptors originate from a man aged 35 to 55 with primary liver carcinoma and hepatitis B virus infection.

Comments on this clonotype: A read error may produce the germline difference seen at one junction end. The J gene is TRBJ2-5, the V gene TRBV6-5; 7 bases line up with TRBD1. CDR3 length: 13 amino acids. Germline lookup yields CDR1 MNHEY and CDR2 SVGAGI. The CDR3 region is CTSSLTPGQRQYF. Written as DNA, the CDR3 is TGTACCAGCAGTCTAACTCCGGGACAGCGTCAGTATTTC.

This clonotype occurred a few times. This could be a read error, since a much larger clone is one nucleotide away. The chain uses TRBV6-2 or TRBV6-3 and TRBJ1-2; D call uncertain. CDR1 and CDR2 from the germline V gene are MNHEY and SVGEGT. Trimming shortened V by 5 bases and J by 7 bases, and 17 bases separated the two germline ends. The CDR3 extends over 14 amino acids. This CDR3 reads CASSRIQESGGYTF. CDR3 bases: TGTGCCAGCAGTCGTATTCAGGAGTCTGGTGGCTACACCTTC.

In its sample, this clonotype was seen many times. CDR3 amino acids: CASSGGWGAPSNNEQFF. The CDR3 nucleotides read TGTGCCAGCAGTGGGGGTTGGGGGGCCCCCTCGAACAATGAGCAGTTCTTC. The chain recombines TRBV6-6 with TRBJ2-1, with D perhaps given as TRBD1 or TRBD2 (6 bases each). Germline V gene sequence: CDR1 MNHNY, CDR2 SVGAGI (reference sequence). CDR3 length: 17 amino acids. Trimming removed 5 bases from V and 5 bases from J, with 22 bases in between.

Comments on this clonotype: A much larger clonotype is one base distant, so this may be a read error. The chain combines TRBV19 with TRBJ1-1; D is unclear. The V and J ends lost 4 bases and 1 base respectively, with 10 bases between them. Looked up from germline, CDR1 is LNHDA and CDR2 is SQIVND (reference sequence). The CDR3 length is 14 residues. The CDR3 protein is CASSTDKRNTEAFF. DNA of the CDR3: TGTGCCAGTAGTACAGATAAAAGGAACACTGAAGCTTTCTTT. Drawing the rest from reference TRBV19 and TRBJ1-1, the complete variable domain is DGGITQSPKYLFRKEGQNVTLSCEQNLNHDAMYWYRQDPGQGLRLIYYSQIVNDFQKGDIAEGYSVSREKKESFPLTVTSAQKNPTAFYLCASSTDKRNTEAFFGQGTRLTVV.